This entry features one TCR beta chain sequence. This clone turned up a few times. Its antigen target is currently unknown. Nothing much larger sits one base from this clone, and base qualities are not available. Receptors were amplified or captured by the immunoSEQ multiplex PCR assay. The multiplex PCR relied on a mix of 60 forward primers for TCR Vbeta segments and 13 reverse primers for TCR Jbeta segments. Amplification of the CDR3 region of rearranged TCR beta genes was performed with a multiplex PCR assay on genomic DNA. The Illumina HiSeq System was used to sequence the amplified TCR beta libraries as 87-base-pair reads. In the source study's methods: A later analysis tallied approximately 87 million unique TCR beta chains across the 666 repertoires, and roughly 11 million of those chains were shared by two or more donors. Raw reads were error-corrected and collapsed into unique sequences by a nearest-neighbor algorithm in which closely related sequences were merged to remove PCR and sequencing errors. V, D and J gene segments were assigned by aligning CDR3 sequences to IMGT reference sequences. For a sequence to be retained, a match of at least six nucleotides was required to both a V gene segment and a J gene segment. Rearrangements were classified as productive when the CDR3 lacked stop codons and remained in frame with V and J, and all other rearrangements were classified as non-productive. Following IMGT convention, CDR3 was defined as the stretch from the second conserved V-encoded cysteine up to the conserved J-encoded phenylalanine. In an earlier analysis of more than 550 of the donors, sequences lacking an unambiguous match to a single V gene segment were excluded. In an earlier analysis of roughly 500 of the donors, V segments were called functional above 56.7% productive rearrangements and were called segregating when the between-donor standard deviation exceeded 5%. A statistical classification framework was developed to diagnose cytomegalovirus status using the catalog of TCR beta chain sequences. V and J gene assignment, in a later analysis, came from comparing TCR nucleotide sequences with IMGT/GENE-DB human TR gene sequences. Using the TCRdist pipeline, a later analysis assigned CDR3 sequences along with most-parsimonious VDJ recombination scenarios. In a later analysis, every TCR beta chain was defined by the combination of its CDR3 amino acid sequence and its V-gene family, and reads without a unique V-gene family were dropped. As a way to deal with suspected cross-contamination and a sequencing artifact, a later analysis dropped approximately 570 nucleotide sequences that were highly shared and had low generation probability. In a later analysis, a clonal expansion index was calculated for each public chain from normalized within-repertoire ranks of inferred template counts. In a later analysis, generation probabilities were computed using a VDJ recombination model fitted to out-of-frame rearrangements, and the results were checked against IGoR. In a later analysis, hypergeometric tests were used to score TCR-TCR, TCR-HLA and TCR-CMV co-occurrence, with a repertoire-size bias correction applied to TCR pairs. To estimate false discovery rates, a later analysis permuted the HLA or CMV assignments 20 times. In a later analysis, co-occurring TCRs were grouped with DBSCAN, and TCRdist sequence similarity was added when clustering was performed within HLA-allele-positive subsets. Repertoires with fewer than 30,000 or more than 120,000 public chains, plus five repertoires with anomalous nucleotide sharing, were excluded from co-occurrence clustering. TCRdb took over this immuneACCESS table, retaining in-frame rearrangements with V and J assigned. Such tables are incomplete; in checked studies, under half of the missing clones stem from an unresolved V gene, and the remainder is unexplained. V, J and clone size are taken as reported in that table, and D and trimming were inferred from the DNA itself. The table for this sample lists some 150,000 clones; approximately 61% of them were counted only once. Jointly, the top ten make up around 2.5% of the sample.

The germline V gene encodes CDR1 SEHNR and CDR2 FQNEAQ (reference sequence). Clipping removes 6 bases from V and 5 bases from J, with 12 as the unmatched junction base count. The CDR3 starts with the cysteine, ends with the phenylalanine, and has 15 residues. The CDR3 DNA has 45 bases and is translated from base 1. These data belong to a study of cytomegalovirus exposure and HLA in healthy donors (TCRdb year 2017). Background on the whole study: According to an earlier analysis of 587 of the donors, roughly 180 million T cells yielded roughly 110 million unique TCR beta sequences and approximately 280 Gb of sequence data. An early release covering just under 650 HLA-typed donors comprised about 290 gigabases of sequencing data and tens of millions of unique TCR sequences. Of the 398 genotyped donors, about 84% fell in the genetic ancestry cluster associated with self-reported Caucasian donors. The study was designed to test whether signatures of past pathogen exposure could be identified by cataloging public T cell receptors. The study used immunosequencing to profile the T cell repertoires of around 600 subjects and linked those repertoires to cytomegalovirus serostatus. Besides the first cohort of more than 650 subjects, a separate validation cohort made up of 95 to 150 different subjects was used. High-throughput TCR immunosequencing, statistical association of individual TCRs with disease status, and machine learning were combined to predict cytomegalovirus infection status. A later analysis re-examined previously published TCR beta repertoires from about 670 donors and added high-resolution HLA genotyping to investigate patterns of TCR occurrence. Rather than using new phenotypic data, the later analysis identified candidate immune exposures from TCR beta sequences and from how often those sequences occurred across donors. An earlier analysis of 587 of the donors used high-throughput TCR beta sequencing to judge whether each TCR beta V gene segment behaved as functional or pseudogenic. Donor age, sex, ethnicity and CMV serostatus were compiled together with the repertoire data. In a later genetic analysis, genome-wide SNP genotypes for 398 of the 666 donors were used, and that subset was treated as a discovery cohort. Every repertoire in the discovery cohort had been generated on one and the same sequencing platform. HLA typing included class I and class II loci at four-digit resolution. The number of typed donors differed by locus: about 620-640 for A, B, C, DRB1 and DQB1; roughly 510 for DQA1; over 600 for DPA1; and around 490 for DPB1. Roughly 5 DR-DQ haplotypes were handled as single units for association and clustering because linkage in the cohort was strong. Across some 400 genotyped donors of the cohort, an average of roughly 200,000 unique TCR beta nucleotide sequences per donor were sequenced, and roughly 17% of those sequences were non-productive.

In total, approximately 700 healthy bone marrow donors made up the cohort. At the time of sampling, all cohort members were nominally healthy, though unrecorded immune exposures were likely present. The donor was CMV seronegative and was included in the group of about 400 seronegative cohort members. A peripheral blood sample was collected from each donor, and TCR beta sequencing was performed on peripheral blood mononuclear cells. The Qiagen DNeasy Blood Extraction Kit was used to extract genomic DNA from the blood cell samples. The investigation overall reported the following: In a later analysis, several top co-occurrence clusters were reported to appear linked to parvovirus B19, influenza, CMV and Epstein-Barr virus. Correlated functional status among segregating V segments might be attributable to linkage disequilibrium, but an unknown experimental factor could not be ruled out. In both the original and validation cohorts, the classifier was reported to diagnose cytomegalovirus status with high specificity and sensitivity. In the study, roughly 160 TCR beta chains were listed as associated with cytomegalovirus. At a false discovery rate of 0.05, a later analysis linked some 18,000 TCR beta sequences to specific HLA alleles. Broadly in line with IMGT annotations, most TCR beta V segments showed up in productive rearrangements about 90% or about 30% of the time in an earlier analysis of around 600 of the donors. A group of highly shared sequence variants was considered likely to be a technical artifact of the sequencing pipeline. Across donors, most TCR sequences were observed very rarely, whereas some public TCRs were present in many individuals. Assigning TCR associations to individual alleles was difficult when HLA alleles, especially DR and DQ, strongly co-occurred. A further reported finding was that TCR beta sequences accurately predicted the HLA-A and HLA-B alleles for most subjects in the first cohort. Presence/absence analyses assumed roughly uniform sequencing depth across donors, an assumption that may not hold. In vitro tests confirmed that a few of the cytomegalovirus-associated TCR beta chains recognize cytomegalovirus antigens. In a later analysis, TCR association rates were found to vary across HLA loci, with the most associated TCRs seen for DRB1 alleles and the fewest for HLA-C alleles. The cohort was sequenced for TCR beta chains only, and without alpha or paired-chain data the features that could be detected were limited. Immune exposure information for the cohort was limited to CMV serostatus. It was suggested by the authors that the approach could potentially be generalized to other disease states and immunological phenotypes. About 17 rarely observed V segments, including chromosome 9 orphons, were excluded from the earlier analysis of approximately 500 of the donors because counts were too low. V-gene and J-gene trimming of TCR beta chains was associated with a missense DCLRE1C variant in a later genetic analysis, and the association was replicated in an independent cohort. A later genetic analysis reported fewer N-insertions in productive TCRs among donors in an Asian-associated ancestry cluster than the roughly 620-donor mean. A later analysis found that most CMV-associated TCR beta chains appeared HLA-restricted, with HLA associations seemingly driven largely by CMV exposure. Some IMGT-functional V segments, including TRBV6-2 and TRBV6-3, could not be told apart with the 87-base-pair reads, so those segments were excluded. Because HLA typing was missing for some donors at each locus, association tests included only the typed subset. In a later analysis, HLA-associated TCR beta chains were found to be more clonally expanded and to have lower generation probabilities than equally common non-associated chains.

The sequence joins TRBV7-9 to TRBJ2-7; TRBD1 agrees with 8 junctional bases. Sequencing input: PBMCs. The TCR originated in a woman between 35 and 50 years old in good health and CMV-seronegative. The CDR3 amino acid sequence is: CASSFLQGASHEQYF. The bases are TGTGCCAGCAGTTTTCTGCAGGGGGCGTCCCACGAGCAGTACTTC.